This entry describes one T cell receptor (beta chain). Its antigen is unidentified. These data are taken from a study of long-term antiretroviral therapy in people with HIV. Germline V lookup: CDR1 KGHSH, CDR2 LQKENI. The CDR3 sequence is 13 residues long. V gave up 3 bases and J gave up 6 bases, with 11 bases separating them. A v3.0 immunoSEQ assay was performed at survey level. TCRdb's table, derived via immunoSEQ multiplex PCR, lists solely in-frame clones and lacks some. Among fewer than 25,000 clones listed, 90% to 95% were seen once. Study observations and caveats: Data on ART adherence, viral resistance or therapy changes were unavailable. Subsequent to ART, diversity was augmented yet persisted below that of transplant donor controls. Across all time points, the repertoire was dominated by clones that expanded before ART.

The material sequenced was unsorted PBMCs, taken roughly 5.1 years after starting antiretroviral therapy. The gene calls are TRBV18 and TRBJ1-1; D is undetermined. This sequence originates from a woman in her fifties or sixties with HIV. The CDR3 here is CASSPPQPAEAFF. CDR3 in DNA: TGTGCCAGCTCACCGCCCCAGCCCGCTGAAGCTTTCTTT.